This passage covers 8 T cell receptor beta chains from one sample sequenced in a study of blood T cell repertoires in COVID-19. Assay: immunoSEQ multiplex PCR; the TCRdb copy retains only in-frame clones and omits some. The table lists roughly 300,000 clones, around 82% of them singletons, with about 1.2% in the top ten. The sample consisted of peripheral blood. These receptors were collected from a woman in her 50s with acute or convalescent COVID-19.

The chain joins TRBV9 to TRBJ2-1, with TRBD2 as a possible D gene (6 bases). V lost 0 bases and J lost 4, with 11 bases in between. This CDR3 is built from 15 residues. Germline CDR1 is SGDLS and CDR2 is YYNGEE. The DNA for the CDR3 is TGTGCCAGCAGCGTAGGGGGGAGGCTATACAATGAGCAGTTCTTC. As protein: CASSVGGRLYNEQFF.

CDR3 loop: CASSAPAGGLYNEQFF. For the CDR3, the DNA is TGTGCCAGCAGCGCTCCAGCGGGGGGCCTTTACAATGAGCAGTTCTTC. The chain has TRBV2 and TRBJ2-1; 9 positions match TRBD2. Trimming removed 6 bases from V and 4 bases from J; junction bases left unmatched: 10. This CDR3 comprises 16 residues. Germline CDR1 and CDR2: SNHLY and FYNNEI.

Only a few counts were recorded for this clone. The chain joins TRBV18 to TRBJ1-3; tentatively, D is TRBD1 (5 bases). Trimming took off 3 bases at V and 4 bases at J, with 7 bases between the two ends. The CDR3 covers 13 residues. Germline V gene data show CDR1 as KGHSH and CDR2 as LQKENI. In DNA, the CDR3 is TGTGCCAGCTCACCGGGGCGGGGAAACACCATATATTTT. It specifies CASSPGRGNTIYF.

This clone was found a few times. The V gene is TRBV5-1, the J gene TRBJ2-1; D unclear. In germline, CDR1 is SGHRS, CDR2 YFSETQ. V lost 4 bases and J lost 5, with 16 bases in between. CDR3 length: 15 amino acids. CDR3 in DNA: TGCGCCAGCAGCGAAGCCAGGTATTTGGACAATGAGCAGTTCTTC. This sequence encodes CASSEARYLDNEQFF.

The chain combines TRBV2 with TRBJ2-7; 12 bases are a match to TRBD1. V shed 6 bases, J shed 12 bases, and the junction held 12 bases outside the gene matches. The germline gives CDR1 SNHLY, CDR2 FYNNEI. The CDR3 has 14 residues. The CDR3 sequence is CASREGQGAVRVYF. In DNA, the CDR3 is TGTGCCAGCAGAGAGGGACAGGGGGCAGTCCGCGTGTACTTC.

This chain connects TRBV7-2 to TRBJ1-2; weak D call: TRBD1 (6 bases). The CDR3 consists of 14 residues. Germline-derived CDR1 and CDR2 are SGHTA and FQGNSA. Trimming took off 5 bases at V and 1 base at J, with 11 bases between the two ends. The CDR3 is CASSPRDINYGYTF. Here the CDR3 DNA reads TGTGCCAGCAGCCCCCGGGACATTAACTATGGCTACACCTTC.

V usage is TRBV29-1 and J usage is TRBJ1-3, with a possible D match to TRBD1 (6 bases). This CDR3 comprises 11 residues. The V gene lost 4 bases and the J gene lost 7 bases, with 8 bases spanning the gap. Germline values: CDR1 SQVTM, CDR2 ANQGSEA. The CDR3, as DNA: TGCAGCGTTGGGGACACCAACACCATATATTTT. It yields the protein CSVGDTNTIYF.

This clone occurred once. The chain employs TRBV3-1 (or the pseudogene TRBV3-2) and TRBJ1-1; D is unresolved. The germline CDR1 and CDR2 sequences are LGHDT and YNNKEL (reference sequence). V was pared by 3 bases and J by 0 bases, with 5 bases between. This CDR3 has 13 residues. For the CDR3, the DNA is TGTGCCAGCAGCCAGCACTTGAACACTGAAGCTTTCTTT. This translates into CASSQHLNTEAFF.